The source of this T cell receptor beta chain is a study of Tregs in tolerant kidney transplant recipients. Study-wide points: Activated donor B cell expansion appeared to reveal the most relevant donor-specific TCRbeta repertoire. No direct test of biological reproducibility was done here.

Assay: immunoSEQ multiplex PCR; the TCRdb copy retains only in-frame clones and omits some. The sample includes approximately 260,000 clones, around 82% of them seen just once. Details on this clone: The antigen remains undetermined.

The junction had 5 bases not matched to a gene; V was cut back by 0 bases and J by 4 bases. The CDR3 length is 16 residues. Germline loops: CDR1 MGHRA, CDR2 YSYEKL. Unstimulated Tregs (CD4+CD25+CD127-) and CD4+CD25- non-Tregs were sorted from PBMCs. The TCR originated in a human donor in good health. This chain connects TRBV4-1 to TRBJ2-3, with 9 bases aligning to TRBD1. Sequenced input: CD4+ T cells from blood. CDR3 protein: CASSQERTGAADTQYF. The CDR3 nucleotides read TGCGCCAGCAGCCAAGAGAGGACAGGGGCTGCAGATACGCAGTATTTT.